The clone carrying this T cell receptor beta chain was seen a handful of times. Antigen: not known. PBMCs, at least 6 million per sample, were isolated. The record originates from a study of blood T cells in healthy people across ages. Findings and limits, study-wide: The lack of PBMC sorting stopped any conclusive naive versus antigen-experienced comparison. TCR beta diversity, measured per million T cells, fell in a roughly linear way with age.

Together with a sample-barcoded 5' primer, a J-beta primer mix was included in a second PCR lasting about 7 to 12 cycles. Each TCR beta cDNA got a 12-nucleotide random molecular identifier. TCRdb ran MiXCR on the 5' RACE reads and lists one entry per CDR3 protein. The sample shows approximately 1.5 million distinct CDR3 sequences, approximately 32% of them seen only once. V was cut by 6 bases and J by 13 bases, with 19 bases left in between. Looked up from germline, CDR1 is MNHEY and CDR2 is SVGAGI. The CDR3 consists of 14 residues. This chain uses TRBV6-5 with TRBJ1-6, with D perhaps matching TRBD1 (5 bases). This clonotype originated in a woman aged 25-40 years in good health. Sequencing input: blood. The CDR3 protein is CASSSGTEADPLHF. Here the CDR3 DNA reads TGTGCCAGCAGCTCCGGGACGGAGGCTGACCCCCTCCACTTT.